This T cell receptor beta chain is drawn from a study of shared clonotypes between healthy human individuals. Regarding the study as a whole: Naive CD4 clonotypes overlapped across a handful of donors at 4.5% to 5.5%. Donors were few, which limited the genetic and exposure-history diversity represented.

Sorted subsets were amplified in replicate PCRs using 150 to 250 ng DNA, roughly 30,000 T cell genomes. Sequencing used immunoSEQ multiplex PCR; TCRdb keeps in-frame clones, though not all of them. The sample lists 600,000 to 750,000 clones; 55% to 75% were seen once. Notes on this clone: Its antigen is unidentified.

Per the germline V gene, CDR1 is SGHTA and CDR2 is FQGNSA. There are 18 residues in the CDR3. Trimming left V 4 bases short and J 3 bases short, with 25 bases between. Sequencing was carried out using memory CD4+ T cells sorted from blood. Stated subset: CD45RA-negative fraction. The rearrangement links TRBV7-2 to TRBJ2-7, with D possibly matching TRBD2 (6 bases). This TCR was sampled from a woman aged 25 to 39 in good health. CDR3 in amino acids: CASSSSFWGRKKSYEQYF. For the CDR3, the DNA is TGTGCCAGCAGCTCCAGCTTCTGGGGGAGGAAAAAAAGCTACGAGCAGTACTTC.